Presented here are 12 T cell receptor beta chains from one specimen sequenced in a study of blood T cell repertoires in COVID-19. This table comes from immunoSEQ multiplex PCR, and its TCRdb copy is limited to in-frame clones, with some not included. The sample comprises roughly 43,000 clones, 86% of which are singletons, and around 3.1% rests with the top ten. Sequenced: PBMCs or T cells enriched from blood (not recorded which). These receptors were collected from a woman between 45 and 60 years old who had recovered from COVID-19.

The genes are TRBV5-1 and TRBJ2-1; 14 bases are a match to TRBD2. Losses at the gene ends were 4 bases for V and 7 bases for J; bases not matched to a gene: 4. Germline V gene lookup returns CDR1 SGHRS and CDR2 YFSETQ. CDR3 length equals 15 residues. CDR3 nucleotide sequence: TGCGCCAGCAGCGTGGGACTAGCGGGAGTAAATGAGCAGTTCTTC. It codes for CASSVGLAGVNEQFF.

The chain links TRBV5-1 to TRBJ2-2, with TRBD2 matching over 8 bases. The V and J ends lost 3 bases and 0 bases, in that order; junction bases with no gene match: 1. The CDR3 sequence is 15 residues long. The germline V gene encodes CDR1 SGHRS and CDR2 YFSETQ. The CDR3 bases are TGCGCCAGCAGCTGGACTAGCCCGAACACCGGGGAGCTGTTTTTT. Translation gives CASSWTSPNTGELFF.

The J gene is TRBJ2-5, the V gene TRBV18, with 13 bases fitting TRBD2. From germline, CDR1 is KGHSH and CDR2 LQKENI. This CDR3 is built from 18 residues. The junction had 11 bases not matched to a gene; V was cut back by 3 bases and J by 4 bases. CDR3 loop: CASSPRLAGGPSVETQYF. The CDR3 region has the DNA TGTGCCAGCTCACCCCGACTAGCGGGGGGCCCTTCGGTAGAGACCCAGTACTTC.

CDR3 coding DNA: TGTGCCAGCTCACCACAGGGACAGTTTCTTGCAGAGGGCTACACCTTC. It codes for CASSPQGQFLAEGYTF. The rearrangement joins TRBV18 to TRBJ1-2; 7 bases align to TRBD1. Germline CDR1 is KGHSH and CDR2 is LQKENI. This CDR3 has 16 residues. The J segment lost 8 bases and the V segment lost 1 base, leaving 13 bases of the junction unmatched.

The chain combines TRBV6-5 with TRBJ1-6, with no clear D. Germline lookup yields CDR1 MNHEY and CDR2 SVGAGI. This CDR3 is built from 14 residues. V was trimmed by 4 bases and J by 7 bases, leaving 11 bases between them. The CDR3 DNA follows: TGTGCCAGCAGTTTCCGGGAAGAAAATTCACCCCTCCACTTT. As protein: CASSFREENSPLHF.

In its sample, this clone was seen a few times. This chain connects TRBV9 to TRBJ1-6; D is perhaps TRBD1 (5 bases). The germline V gene has CDR1 SGDLS and CDR2 YYNGEE. The CDR3 runs to 16 residues. Between the trimmed V and J ends, which lost 4 bases and 0 bases, there was a span of 11 bases. DNA of the CDR3: TGTGCCAGCAGCTTCGACAGCTCCTCCTATAATTCACCCCTCCACTTT. Translating it yields CASSFDSSSYNSPLHF.

J is TRBJ1-1 and V is TRBV18; D may be TRBD1 (5 bases). Trimming removed 3 bases from V and 1 base from J, with 9 bases in between. The germline gives CDR1 KGHSH, CDR2 LQKENI. The CDR3 runs to 14 residues. The DNA for the CDR3 is TGTGCCAGCTCACCGGCCGGGGGGAACACTGAAGCTTTCTTT. Translation: CASSPAGGNTEAFF.

This chain connects TRBV6-2 or TRBV6-3 to TRBJ2-7; D is uncertain. Germline V gene lookup returns CDR1 MNHEY and CDR2 SVGEGT. There are 14 residues in the CDR3. The V end was cut by 6 bases, the J end by 7 bases, with 19 bases between. DNA for the CDR3: TGTGCCAGCAGCCCTCCACTCCCGGTGGAGGAGCAGTACTTC. This gives the protein CASSPPLPVEEQYF.

The gene calls are TRBV5-6 and TRBJ2-7; the D is unclear. The V end lost 2 bases, the J end lost 6 bases, and 6 bases lay between the germline ends. CDR3 length: 11 residues. Germline CDR1 and CDR2: SGHDT and YYEEEE. CDR3 in DNA: TGTGCCAGCAGCTTATTTCGCGAGCAGTACTTC. Its protein is CASSLFREQYF.

The chain recombines TRBV24-1 with TRBJ2-3; 9 bases match TRBD2. Germline V gene data show CDR1 as KGHDR and CDR2 as SFDVKD. The V gene end was trimmed by 5 bases and the J gene end by 1 base; junction bases not matched to a gene: 9. The CDR3 spans 17 residues. CDR3 nucleotide sequence: TGTGCCACCAGTGCCCGTTTGACTAGCGGTGGCACAGATACGCAGTATTTT. Protein sequence: CATSARLTSGGTDTQYF.

The chain is built from TRBV4-2 and TRBJ2-5, with D maybe TRBD2 (6 bases). Trimming pared 3 bases from V and 0 bases from J, leaving 20 bases between. This CDR3 spans 18 amino acids. Germline CDR1 and CDR2: LGHNA and YNFKEQ. This CDR3 is CASSQASTGGVYQETQYF. The CDR3 bases are TGTGCCAGCAGCCAGGCCTCCACTGGCGGGGTGTACCAAGAGACCCAGTACTTC.

The V gene is TRBV28, the J gene TRBJ2-5; D may be TRBD1 (6 bases). This CDR3 has 15 residues. The V gene lost 5 bases and the J gene lost 1 base, with 14 bases spanning the gap. Germline V gene lookup returns CDR1 MDHEN and CDR2 SYDVKM. The CDR3 DNA reads as TGTGCCAGCAGTCGGAACAGGGCCTTCCAAGAGACCCAGTACTTC. Translating it yields CASSRNRAFQETQYF.